This T cell receptor (beta chain) was captured in a study of shared clonotypes between healthy human individuals. Profiled with immunoSEQ multiplex PCR; TCRdb holds only in-frame clones, not every one. The repertoire holds approximately 1,000,000 clones, with 77% as singletons. CDR3 length: 15 residues. Germline-derived CDR1 and CDR2 are LNHDA and SQIVND (reference sequence). Trimming shortened V by 5 bases and J by 5 bases, and 18 bases separated the two germline ends. Material for sequencing was memory CD4+ T cells from PBMCs. Subset given: CD45RA-negative fraction. This chain joins TRBV19 and TRBJ2-5; D ambiguous. This clonotype was obtained from a young man in good health. Some clones in this sample may be carry-over from other donors' samples. Here the CDR3 DNA reads TGTGCCAGTAGTGCCACACAATTCCCACATGAGACCCAGTACTTC. Protein: CASSATQFPHETQYF.